Given below is one TCR beta chain in context. This entry comes from a study of T cell repertoires in ileal Crohn's disease. Study-wide context: About half received postoperative treatment, some 11 with thiopurines and around 18 anti-TNF.

Some clones are missing from TCRdb's copy, which holds only in-frame ones; the method was immunoSEQ multiplex PCR. The profile shows 15,000 to 20,000 clones, 70% to 90% of them singletons. CDR1 and CDR2 (germline): MNHEY, SMNVEV (reference sequence). J gave up 7 bases and V 2 bases, and 16 bases lay outside the gene matches. This CDR3 has 19 amino acids. The V and J genes are TRBV27 and TRBJ2-7; 14 bases are shared with TRBD2. Sequencing used ileal tissue. The receptor comes from an adult with Crohn's disease. The CDR3 here is CASSLAFRAGTSGRGEQYF. The CDR3 DNA reads as TGTGCCAGCAGTTTAGCGTTTCGAGCCGGGACTAGCGGGAGAGGGGAGCAGTACTTC.